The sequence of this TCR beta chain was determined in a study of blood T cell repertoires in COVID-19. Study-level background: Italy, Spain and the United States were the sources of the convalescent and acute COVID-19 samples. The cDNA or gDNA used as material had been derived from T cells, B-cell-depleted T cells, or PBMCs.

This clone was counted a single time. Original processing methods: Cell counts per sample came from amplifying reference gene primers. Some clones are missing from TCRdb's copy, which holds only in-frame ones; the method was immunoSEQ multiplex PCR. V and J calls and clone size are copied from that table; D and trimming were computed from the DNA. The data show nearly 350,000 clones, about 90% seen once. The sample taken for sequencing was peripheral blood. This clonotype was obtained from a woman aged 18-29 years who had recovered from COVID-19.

Here the CDR3 reads CASSLSTGTYNSPLHF. CDR3 nucleotide sequence: TGTGCCAGCAGCCTCTCGACAGGGACCTATAATTCACCCCTCCACTTT. The V and J genes are TRBV7-9 and TRBJ1-6, with TRBD1 matching over 7 bases. The length of the CDR3 is 16 residues. The J segment lost 2 bases and the V segment lost 5 bases, leaving 6 bases of the junction unmatched. The germline V gene has CDR1 SEHNR and CDR2 FQNEAQ (reference sequence). The complete variable domain, with remaining parts taken from reference TRBV7-9 and TRBJ1-6, reads DTGVSQNPRHKITKRGQNVTFRCDPISEHNRLYWYRQTLGQGPEFLTYFQNEAQLEKSRLLSDRFSAERPKGSFSTLEIQRTEQGDSAMYLCASSLSTGTYNSPLHFGNGTRLTVT.